This is a list of T cell receptor beta chains from one sample in a study of PD-1 blockade in classical Hodgkin lymphoma. The assay was immunoSEQ multiplex PCR, and TCRdb's table has in-frame clones only and misses some. This sample yields some 35,000 clones, of which around 89% are seen a single time; 0.2% to 0.25% belongs to the top ten. The specimen sequenced was CD4+ T cells from blood. The source of these receptors is a human donor with classical Hodgkin lymphoma. CDR3s include the opening cysteine and the closing phenylalanine or tryptophan. The D gene is left open where the match is weak. Some rows mark clone size as missing; the rest say once, few, many or name a class of expanded clone.

CDR3nt: TGCGCCAGCAGCTTGGTTGGTAGGGAGACTGAAGCTTTCTTT
CDR3aa: CASSLVGRETEAFF
j_gene: TRBJ1-1
d_gene: .
len: 14
abundance: .
v_gene: TRBV5-1

CDR3nt: TGTGCCAGCTCCCAGGACGGGAAAGGTACCGGGGAGCTGTTTTTT
CDR3aa: CASSQDGKGTGELFF
j_gene: TRBJ2-2
d_gene: .
len: 15
abundance: .
v_gene: TRBV18

CDR3nt: TGTGCCAGCAGTACCTGGGAGCAAGAGACCCAGTACTTC
CDR3aa: CASSTWEQETQYF
j_gene: TRBJ2-5
d_gene: .
len: 13
abundance: .
v_gene: TRBV27

CDR3nt: TGTGCCAGCTCACCACTTCACGGACGGGGAGGGTCGGAAAAACTGTTTTTT
CDR3aa: CASSPLHGRGGSEKLFF
j_gene: TRBJ1-4
d_gene: .
len: 17
abundance: .
v_gene: TRBV18

CDR3nt: TGTGCCAGCAGCCGCGGACAGGGGGCTGTTCAGCCCCAGCATTTT
CDR3aa: CASSRGQGAVQPQHF
j_gene: TRBJ1-5
d_gene: TRBD1
len: 15
abundance: .
v_gene: TRBV6-5

CDR3nt: TGTGCCAGCAGCTCTAACAGTCTTAAGGCCCAGCATTTT
CDR3aa: CASSSNSLKAQHF
j_gene: TRBJ1-5
d_gene: .
len: 13
abundance: few
v_gene: TRBV7-9

CDR3nt: TGTGCCAGCAGCTTAGGACGTGCCCCGGAGACCCAGTACTTC
CDR3aa: CASSLGRAPETQYF
j_gene: TRBJ2-5
d_gene: .
len: 14
abundance: .
v_gene: TRBV7-2

CDR3nt: TGTGCCAGCAGCCTCTCCCCCACCGGGGAGCTGTTTTTT
CDR3aa: CASSLSPTGELFF
j_gene: TRBJ2-2
d_gene: .
len: 13
abundance: .
v_gene: TRBV7-2

CDR3nt: TGTGCCAGCAGCTTACAGCGCAATCAGCCCCAGCATTTT
CDR3aa: CASSLQRNQPQHF
j_gene: TRBJ1-5
d_gene: .
len: 13
abundance: .
v_gene: TRBV7-6

CDR3nt: TGTGCCAGCAGCGTAGCAGGGGAAGGTGGGTATGAGCAGTTCTTC
CDR3aa: CASSVAGEGGYEQFF
j_gene: TRBJ2-1
d_gene: .
len: 15
abundance: .
v_gene: TRBV9

CDR3nt: TGCGCCAGCAGCTTGGCCGTAGGGAACACCGGGGAGCTGTTTTTT
CDR3aa: CASSLAVGNTGELFF
j_gene: TRBJ2-2
d_gene: .
len: 15
abundance: .
v_gene: TRBV5-1

CDR3nt: TGTGCCAGCAGTTATATTCGTCAGCCCCAGCATTTT
CDR3aa: CASSYIRQPQHF
j_gene: TRBJ1-5
d_gene: .
len: 12
abundance: .
v_gene: TRBV28

CDR3nt: TGTGCCAGCAGCGTAGCGCCTAGCGGGGGCCAAGAGACCCAGTACTTC
CDR3aa: CASSVAPSGGQETQYF
j_gene: TRBJ2-5
d_gene: TRBD2
len: 16
abundance: .
v_gene: TRBV9

CDR3nt: TGCAGTGCTAGAGGGGGGGAGACCCAGTACTTC
CDR3aa: CSARGGETQYF
j_gene: TRBJ2-5
d_gene: .
len: 11
abundance: .
v_gene: TRBV20-1

CDR3nt: TGTGCCAGCAGTTACGACGCTAGCAATCAGCCCCAGCATTTT
CDR3aa: CASSYDASNQPQHF
j_gene: TRBJ1-5
d_gene: .
len: 14
abundance: .
v_gene: TRBV6-5

CDR3nt: TGTGCCAGCAGTCGAATATCGGGAGTGGAGACCCAGTACTTC
CDR3aa: CASSRISGVETQYF
j_gene: TRBJ2-5
d_gene: .
len: 14
abundance: .
v_gene: TRBV2

CDR3nt: TGTGCCAGCAGCTTGCCGCGTCCCATGAACACTGAAGCTTTCTTT
CDR3aa: CASSLPRPMNTEAFF
j_gene: TRBJ1-1
d_gene: .
len: 15
abundance: .
v_gene: TRBV5-4

CDR3nt: TGTGCCAGCAGCTTAGGCGCAGGAGCCGTTTATGGCTACACCTTC
CDR3aa: CASSLGAGAVYGYTF
j_gene: TRBJ1-2
d_gene: .
len: 15
abundance: .
v_gene: TRBV7-6

CDR3nt: TGTGCCAGCAGTGGACAGGGAACGAACACTGAAGCTTTCTTT
CDR3aa: CASSGQGTNTEAFF
j_gene: TRBJ1-1
d_gene: TRBD1
len: 14
abundance: once
v_gene: TRBV11-3

CDR3nt: TGTGCCAGCAGTTGGGCCTTTAACACCGGGGAGCTGTTTTTT
CDR3aa: CASSWAFNTGELFF
j_gene: TRBJ2-2
d_gene: .
len: 14
abundance: .
v_gene: TRBV7-2

CDR3nt: TGCGCCAGCAGTCCCCCCCCCGACGGGACAGGGGCCGGAGAGACCCAGTACTTC
CDR3aa: CASSPPPDGTGAGETQYF
j_gene: TRBJ2-5
d_gene: TRBD1
len: 18
abundance: .
v_gene: TRBV23-1

CDR3nt: TGTGCCAGCAGCTTAACTCCAGGGAGCAACCAGTACTTC
CDR3aa: CASSLTPGSNQYF
j_gene: TRBJ2-5
d_gene: .
len: 13
abundance: few
v_gene: TRBV7-3

CDR3nt: TGTGCCAGTAGTATGAACCTCGGGGGGGCGTCCGGGGCCAACGTCCTGACTTTC
CDR3aa: CASSMNLGGASGANVLTF
j_gene: TRBJ2-6
d_gene: TRBD2
len: 18
abundance: .
v_gene: TRBV19

CDR3nt: TGTGCCAGCAGCTTTTCCGGACTTGACAGCCTTGGATCCTATTCACCCCTCCACTTT
CDR3aa: CASSFSGLDSLGSYSPLHF
j_gene: TRBJ1-6
d_gene: .
len: 19
abundance: .
v_gene: TRBV5-6

CDR3nt: TGTGCCAGCAGCTACACAGGGTCGGGAGAGCAGTACTTC
CDR3aa: CASSYTGSGEQYF
j_gene: TRBJ2-7
d_gene: .
len: 13
abundance: few
v_gene: TRBV5-4

CDR3nt: TGTGCCAGCAGTTCAACCCAGGGGGGCTATGGCTACACCTTC
CDR3aa: CASSSTQGGYGYTF
j_gene: TRBJ1-2
d_gene: TRBD1
len: 14
abundance: .
v_gene: TRBV6-6

CDR3nt: TGTGCCAGCTCGCGGACTAGCGGGAAAGAATACGAGCAGTACTTC
CDR3aa: CASSRTSGKEYEQYF
j_gene: TRBJ2-7
d_gene: TRBD2
len: 15
abundance: .
v_gene: TRBV18

CDR3nt: TGTGCCAGCAGCTTAGTCCGAGGGCAGGGGACTGAAGCTTTCTTT
CDR3aa: CASSLVRGQGTEAFF
j_gene: TRBJ1-1
d_gene: .
len: 15
abundance: .
v_gene: TRBV7-9

CDR3nt: TGTGCCAGCAGCTCCGGACAGGTCTTCAGCACAGATACGCAGTATTTT
CDR3aa: CASSSGQVFSTDTQYF
j_gene: TRBJ2-3
d_gene: TRBD1
len: 16
abundance: .
v_gene: TRBV7-6

CDR3nt: TGTGCCAGCAGCCCCTTCCTGGGGGAGACCCAGTACTTC
CDR3aa: CASSPFLGETQYF
j_gene: TRBJ2-5
d_gene: .
len: 13
abundance: .
v_gene: TRBV6-5

CDR3nt: TGTGCCTGGAGTTCCCTAGGCGGGAGCACAGATACGCAGTATTTT
CDR3aa: CAWSSLGGSTDTQYF
j_gene: TRBJ2-3
d_gene: .
len: 15
abundance: .
v_gene: TRBV30

CDR3nt: TGTGCCAGCGAGTCCGGGGGAAACACCATATATTTT
CDR3aa: CASESGGNTIYF
j_gene: TRBJ1-3
d_gene: .
len: 12
abundance: .
v_gene: TRBV6-5

CDR3nt: TGTGCCAGCAGTTCTGCCCAGGTCTCCTACAATGAGCAGTTCTTC
CDR3aa: CASSSAQVSYNEQFF
j_gene: TRBJ2-1
d_gene: .
len: 15
abundance: .
v_gene: TRBV6-6

CDR3nt: TGTGCCAGCAGTTTATGGGCGGTGGAGGTCGGGGGCTACACCTTC
CDR3aa: CASSLWAVEVGGYTF
j_gene: TRBJ1-2
d_gene: .
len: 15
abundance: .
v_gene: TRBV28

CDR3nt: TGTGCCAGCAGGCGAATGGCGGACACCGGGGAGCTGTTTTTT
CDR3aa: CASRRMADTGELFF
j_gene: TRBJ2-2
d_gene: .
len: 14
abundance: .
v_gene: TRBV2

CDR3nt: TGTGCCAGCAGAGTAACCACCGGGGAGCTGTTTTTT
CDR3aa: CASRVTTGELFF
j_gene: TRBJ2-2
d_gene: .
len: 12
abundance: .
v_gene: TRBV6-6

CDR3nt: TGCAGCGTCGATAACCGGGACAGCAAGTTCGCAGATACGCAGTATTTT
CDR3aa: CSVDNRDSKFADTQYF
j_gene: TRBJ2-3
d_gene: TRBD1
len: 16
abundance: .
v_gene: TRBV29-1

CDR3nt: TGTGCCAGCAGCGTCGGGGGCGCAGGGGTAGGGGCCAACGTCCTGACTTTC
CDR3aa: CASSVGGAGVGANVLTF
j_gene: TRBJ2-6
d_gene: .
len: 17
abundance: .
v_gene: TRBV9

CDR3nt: TGTGCCAGGATGGGGGACAGGATAATAGTCACCGAGCAGTACTTC
CDR3aa: CARMGDRIIVTEQYF
j_gene: TRBJ2-7
d_gene: TRBD1
len: 15
abundance: .
v_gene: TRBV6-6

CDR3nt: TGTGCCAGCAGCCCTCGGACGGGCGGGACCTACGAGCAGTACTTC
CDR3aa: CASSPRTGGTYEQYF
j_gene: TRBJ2-7
d_gene: .
len: 15
abundance: .
v_gene: TRBV9